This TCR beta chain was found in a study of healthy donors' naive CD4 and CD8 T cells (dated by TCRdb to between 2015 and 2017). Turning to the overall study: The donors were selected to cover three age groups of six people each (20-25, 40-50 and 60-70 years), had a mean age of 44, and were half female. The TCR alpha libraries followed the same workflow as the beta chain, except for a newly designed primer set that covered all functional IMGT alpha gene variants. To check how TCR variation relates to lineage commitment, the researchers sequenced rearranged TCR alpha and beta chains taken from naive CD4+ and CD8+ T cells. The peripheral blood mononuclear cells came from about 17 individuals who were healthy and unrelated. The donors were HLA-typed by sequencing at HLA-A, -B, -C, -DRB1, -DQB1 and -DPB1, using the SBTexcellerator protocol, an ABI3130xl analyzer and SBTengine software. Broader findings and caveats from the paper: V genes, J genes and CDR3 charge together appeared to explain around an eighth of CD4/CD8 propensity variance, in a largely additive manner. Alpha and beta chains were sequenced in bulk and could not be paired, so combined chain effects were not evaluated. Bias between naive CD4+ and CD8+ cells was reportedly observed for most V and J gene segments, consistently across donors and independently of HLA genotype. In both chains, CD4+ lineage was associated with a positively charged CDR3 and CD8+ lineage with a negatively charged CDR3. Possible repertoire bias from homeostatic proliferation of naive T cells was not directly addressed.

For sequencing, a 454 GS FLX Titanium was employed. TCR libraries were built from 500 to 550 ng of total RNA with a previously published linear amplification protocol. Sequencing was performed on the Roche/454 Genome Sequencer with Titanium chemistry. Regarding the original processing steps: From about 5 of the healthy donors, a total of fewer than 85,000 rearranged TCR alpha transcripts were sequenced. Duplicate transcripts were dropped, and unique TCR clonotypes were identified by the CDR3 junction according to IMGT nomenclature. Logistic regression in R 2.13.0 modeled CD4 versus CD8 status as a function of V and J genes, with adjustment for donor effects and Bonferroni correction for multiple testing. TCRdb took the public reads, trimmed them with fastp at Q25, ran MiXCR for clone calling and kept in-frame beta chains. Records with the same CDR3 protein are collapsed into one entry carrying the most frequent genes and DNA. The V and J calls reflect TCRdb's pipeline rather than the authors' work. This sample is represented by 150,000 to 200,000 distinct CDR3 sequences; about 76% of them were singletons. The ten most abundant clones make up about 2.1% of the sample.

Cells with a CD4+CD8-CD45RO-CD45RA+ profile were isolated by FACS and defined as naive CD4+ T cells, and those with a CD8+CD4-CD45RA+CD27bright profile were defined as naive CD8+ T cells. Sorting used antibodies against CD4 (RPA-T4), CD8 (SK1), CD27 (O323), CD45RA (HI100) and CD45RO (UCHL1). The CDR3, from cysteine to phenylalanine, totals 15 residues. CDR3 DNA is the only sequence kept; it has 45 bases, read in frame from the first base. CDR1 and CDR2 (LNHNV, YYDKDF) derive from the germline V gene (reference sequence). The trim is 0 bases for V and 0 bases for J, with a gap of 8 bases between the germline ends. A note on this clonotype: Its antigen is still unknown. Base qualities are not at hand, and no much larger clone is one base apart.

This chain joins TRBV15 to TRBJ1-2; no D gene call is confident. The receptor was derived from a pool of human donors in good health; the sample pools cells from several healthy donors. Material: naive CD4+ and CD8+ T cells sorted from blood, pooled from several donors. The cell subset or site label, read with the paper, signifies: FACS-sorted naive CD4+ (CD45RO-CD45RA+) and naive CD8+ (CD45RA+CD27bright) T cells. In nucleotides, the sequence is TGTGCCACCAGCAGAGATGAGGGAACTAACTATGGCTACACCTTC. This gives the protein CATSRDEGTNYGYTF. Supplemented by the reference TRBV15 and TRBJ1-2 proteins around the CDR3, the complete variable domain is DAMVIQNPRYQVTQFGKPVTLSCSQTLNHNVMYWYQQKSSQAPKLLFHYYDKDFNNEADTPDNFQSRRPNTSFCFLDIRSPGLGDTAMYLCATSRDEGTNYGYTFGSGTRLTVV.